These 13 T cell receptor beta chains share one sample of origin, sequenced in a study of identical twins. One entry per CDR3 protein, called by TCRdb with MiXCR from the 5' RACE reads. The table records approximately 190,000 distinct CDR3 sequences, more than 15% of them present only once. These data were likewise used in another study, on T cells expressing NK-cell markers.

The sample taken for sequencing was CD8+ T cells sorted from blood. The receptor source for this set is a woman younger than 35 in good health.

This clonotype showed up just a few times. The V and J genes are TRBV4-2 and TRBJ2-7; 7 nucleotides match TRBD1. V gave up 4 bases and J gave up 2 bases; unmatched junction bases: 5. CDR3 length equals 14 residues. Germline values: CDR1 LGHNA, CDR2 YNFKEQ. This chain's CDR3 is CASSPRDSTYEQYF. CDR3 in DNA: TGTGCCAGCAGCCCCCGGGACAGCACCTACGAGCAGTACTTC.

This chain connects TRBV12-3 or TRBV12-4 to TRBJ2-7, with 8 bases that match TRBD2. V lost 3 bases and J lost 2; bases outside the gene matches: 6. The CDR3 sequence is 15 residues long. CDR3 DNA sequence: TGTGCCAGCAGTTTTAGACTAGCGACCGCCTACGAGCAGTACTTC. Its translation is CASSFRLATAYEQYF.

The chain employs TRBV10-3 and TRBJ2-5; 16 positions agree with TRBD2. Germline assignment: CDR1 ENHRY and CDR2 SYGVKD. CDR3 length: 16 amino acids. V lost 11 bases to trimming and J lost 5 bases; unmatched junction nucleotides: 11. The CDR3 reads CAAHGTSGRAVETQYF. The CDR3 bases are TGTGCCGCCCATGGGACTAGCGGGAGGGCCGTGGAGACCCAGTACTTC.

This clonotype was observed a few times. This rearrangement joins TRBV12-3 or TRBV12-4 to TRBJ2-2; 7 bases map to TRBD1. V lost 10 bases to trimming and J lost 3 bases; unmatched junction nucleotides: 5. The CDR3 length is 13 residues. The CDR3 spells CANRDSYTGELFF. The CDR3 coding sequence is TGTGCCAACCGGGACAGCTACACCGGGGAGCTGTTTTTT.

CDR3: CASSLDLVGSDTQYF. The CDR3 DNA reads as TGTGCCAGCAGCTTGGACTTGGTCGGTTCAGATACGCAGTATTTT. This sequence joins TRBV5-6 and TRBJ2-3; D gene uncertain. V was shortened by 0 bases and J by 4 bases, with 12 bases between the two germline ends. The CDR3 is 15 amino acids. The germline CDR1 and CDR2 sequences are SGHDT and YYEEEE.

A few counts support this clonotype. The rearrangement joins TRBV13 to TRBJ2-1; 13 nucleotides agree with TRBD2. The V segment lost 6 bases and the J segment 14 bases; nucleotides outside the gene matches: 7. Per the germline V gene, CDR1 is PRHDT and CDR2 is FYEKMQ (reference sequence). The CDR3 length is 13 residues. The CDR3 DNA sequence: TGTGCCAGCAGTACTAGCGGGGGGGCCGAAGAGTTCTTC. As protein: CASSTSGGAEEFF. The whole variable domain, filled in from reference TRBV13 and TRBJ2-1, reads AAGVIQSPRHLIKEKRETATLKCYPIPRHDTVYWYQQGPGQDPQFLISFYEKMQSDKGSIPDRFSAQQFSDYHSELNMSSLELGDSALYFCASSTSGGAEEFFGPGTRLTVL.

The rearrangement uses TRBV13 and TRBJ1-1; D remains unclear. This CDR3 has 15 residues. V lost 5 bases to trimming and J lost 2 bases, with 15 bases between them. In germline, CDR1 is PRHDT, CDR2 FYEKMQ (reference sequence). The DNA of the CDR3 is TGTGCCAGCAGCGGTCGGAGAGGTCCTAACACTGAAGCTTTCTTT. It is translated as CASSGRRGPNTEAFF. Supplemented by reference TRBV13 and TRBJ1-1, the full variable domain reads AAGVIQSPRHLIKEKRETATLKCYPIPRHDTVYWYQQGPGQDPQFLISFYEKMQSDKGSIPDRFSAQQFSDYHSELNMSSLELGDSALYFCASSGRRGPNTEAFFGQGTRLTVV.

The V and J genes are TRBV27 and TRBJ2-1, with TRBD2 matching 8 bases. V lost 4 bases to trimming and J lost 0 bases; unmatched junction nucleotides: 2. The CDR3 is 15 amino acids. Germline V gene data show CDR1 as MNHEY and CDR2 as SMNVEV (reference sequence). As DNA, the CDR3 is TGTGCCAGCAGTTCAGGGACTAGCTCCTACAATGAGCAGTTCTTC. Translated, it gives CASSSGTSSYNEQFF.

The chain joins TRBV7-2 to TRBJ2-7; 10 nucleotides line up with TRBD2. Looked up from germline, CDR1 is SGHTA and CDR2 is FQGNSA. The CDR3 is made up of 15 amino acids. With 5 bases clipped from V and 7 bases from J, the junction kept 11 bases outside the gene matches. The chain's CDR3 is CASSVLAGATREQYF. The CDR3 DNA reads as TGTGCCAGCAGCGTCCTAGCGGGAGCAACCAGGGAGCAGTACTTC.

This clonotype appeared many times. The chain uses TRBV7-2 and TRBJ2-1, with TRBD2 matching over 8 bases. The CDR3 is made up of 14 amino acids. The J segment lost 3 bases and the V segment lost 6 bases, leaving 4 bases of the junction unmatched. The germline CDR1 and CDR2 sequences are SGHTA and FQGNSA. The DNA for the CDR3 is TGTGCCAGCAGGTGGCGGGGGGACTACAATGAGCAGTTCTTC. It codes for CASRWRGDYNEQFF.

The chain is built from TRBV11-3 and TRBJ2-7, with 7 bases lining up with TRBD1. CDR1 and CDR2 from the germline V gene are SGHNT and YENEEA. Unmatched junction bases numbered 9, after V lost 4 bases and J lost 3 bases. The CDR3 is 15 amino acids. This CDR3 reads CASSSRDSGYYEQYF. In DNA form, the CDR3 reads TGTGCCAGCAGCTCGAGGGACAGCGGCTACTACGAGCAGTACTTC.

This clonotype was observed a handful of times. This CDR3 reads CSAGRGAYNEQFF. The CDR3 bases are TGCAGCGCCGGACGGGGGGCCTACAATGAGCAGTTCTTC. The chain recombines TRBV29-1 with TRBJ2-1; 7 nucleotides agree with TRBD2. V gave up 7 bases and J gave up 2 bases; unmatched junction bases: 5. The CDR3 loop spans 13 amino acids. Germline V gene sequence: CDR1 SQVTM, CDR2 ANQGSEA.

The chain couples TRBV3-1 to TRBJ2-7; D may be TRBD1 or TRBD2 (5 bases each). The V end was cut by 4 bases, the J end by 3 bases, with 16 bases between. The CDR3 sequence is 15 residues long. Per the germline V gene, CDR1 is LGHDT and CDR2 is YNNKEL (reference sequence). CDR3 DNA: TGTGCCAGCAGCCTCCTCCCCCAGGGAGTCTACGAGCAGTACTTC. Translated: CASSLLPQGVYEQYF.